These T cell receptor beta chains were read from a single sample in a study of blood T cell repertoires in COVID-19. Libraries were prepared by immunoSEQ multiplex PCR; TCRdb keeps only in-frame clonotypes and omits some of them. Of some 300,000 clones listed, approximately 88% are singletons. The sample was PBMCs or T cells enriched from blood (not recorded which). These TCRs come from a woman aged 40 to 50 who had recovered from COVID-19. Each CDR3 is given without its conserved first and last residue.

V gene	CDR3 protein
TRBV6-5	ASSRAGGTEAF
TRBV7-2	ASRGLAGVKNEQF
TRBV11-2	ASSLDLQITEAF
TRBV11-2	ASSLMGEGTQY
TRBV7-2	ASSLAGTATYEQY
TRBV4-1	ASSQPPGQSNQPQH
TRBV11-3	ASSAPGGSLH
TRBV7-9	ASSRHDTGPRGSPLH
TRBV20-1	SAGPSDTQY
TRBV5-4	ASSSYNRDGNYGYT
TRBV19	ASSLSGTYNEQF
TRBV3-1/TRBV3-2	ASSQEHRDFDSYEQY
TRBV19	ASARQGLGYEQY
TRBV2	AQRITSYEQF
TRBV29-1	SVERQGQETQY
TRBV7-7	ASSPRWAGSDQETQY
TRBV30	AWSSDNSGIGADTQY
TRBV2	ASRGQGDFQRD
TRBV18	ASSPGQGTNYGYT
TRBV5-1	ASSLTATNEKLF
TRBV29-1	SVADRGRGTEAF
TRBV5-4	ASSFDGQRVNSPLH